Listed below are T cell receptor beta chains from one sample, sequenced in a study of shared clonotypes between healthy human individuals. The table came from immunoSEQ multiplex PCR; TCRdb's copy has only in-frame clones and leaves some out. The repertoire holds 850,000 to 1,200,000 clones, 65% to 75% seen once, with around 1.5% in the top ten. Sequenced sample: memory CD4+ T cells sorted from blood. The receptors were sampled from a man younger than 35 in good health. Each CDR3 is given with its conserved first and last residue. Each record gives: clone size, J gene, D gene, V gene, CDR3 DNA, CDR3 protein. D genes are given only for firm matches. Size values are once, few and many counts, or a class for expanded clones, and some rows have none.

NA,TRBJ2-7,NA,TRBV30,TGTGCCTGGAGTGTATCCGGGGCCCTGGGGGAGCAGTACTTC,CAWSVSGALGEQYF
NA,TRBJ2-1,TRBD2,TRBV13,TGTGCCAGCAGACTAGCGGGAGGCCCCTACAATGAGCAGTTCTTC,CASRLAGGPYNEQFF
few,TRBJ2-7,NA,TRBV4-3,TGCGCCAGCAGCCAAGATCGAGGGTCTTTCTACGAGCAGTACTTC,CASSQDRGSFYEQYF
NA,TRBJ2-5,NA,TRBV30,TGTGCCTGGAGTTACAGGGTTGGGGAGACCCAGTACTTC,CAWSYRVGETQYF
few,TRBJ2-3,NA,TRBV10-1,TGCGCCAGCAGTGACCTCTTGGGGGCCCGCACAGATACGCAGTATTTT,CASSDLLGARTDTQYF
NA,TRBJ2-7,TRBD2,TRBV11-2,TGTGCCAGCAGCCGGAAGGGTGGGATAGCGGGAGGTAGTCCCTACGAGCAGTACTTC,CASSRKGGIAGGSPYEQYF
NA,TRBJ1-6,NA,TRBV10-3,TGTGCCATCCACTGGGCCTTGGAGGCGCCCCTCCACTTT,CAIHWALEAPLHF
NA,TRBJ1-1,TRBD1,TRBV2,TGTGCCAGCATAAGCGACAGGGCTACTGAAGCTTTCTTT,CASISDRATEAFF
NA,TRBJ2-2,TRBD1,TRBV18,TGTGCCAGCTCACCAGGGACAGGGAACACCGGGGAGCTGTTTTTT,CASSPGTGNTGELFF
NA,TRBJ2-1,TRBD2,TRBV5-6,TGTGCCAGCAGCTTGTTAGCGGGGGGGCTGGCTGAGCAGTTCTTC,CASSLLAGGLAEQFF
NA,TRBJ1-2,NA,TRBV28,TGTGCCACCTCTCCGGGCGGTACATATGGCTACACCTTC,CATSPGGTYGYTF
NA,TRBJ2-3,NA,TRBV11-2,TGTGCCAGCAGCTTAGCGGGGGCCCTCACAGATACGCAGTATTTT,CASSLAGALTDTQYF
NA,TRBJ2-5,NA,TRBV2,TGTGCCAGCAGGCTTAAAGAGACCCAGTACTTC,CASRLKETQYF
NA,TRBJ1-5,NA,TRBV30,TGTGCCTGGACTTCGGGGGCGGGAGGTCAGCCCCAGCATTTT,CAWTSGAGGQPQHF
few,TRBJ2-7,TRBD1,TRBV6-5,TGTGCCAGCAGACGGGACAGGCGAGGGTCCTACGAGCAGTACTTC,CASRRDRRGSYEQYF
few,TRBJ2-3,NA,TRBV15,TGTGCCACCAGCACATACAGGGATCCTGGGCAGTATTTT,CATSTYRDPGQYF
NA,TRBJ1-2,NA,TRBV10-3,TGTGCCATCAGGCTGGACGGAAACTATGGCTACACCTTC,CAIRLDGNYGYTF
NA,TRBJ2-7,TRBD2,TRBV27,TGTGCCAGCAGTTCGCCGGGGGGTTCCTCCTACGAGCAGTACTTC,CASSSPGGSSYEQYF
NA,TRBJ1-4,NA,TRBV5-5,TGTGCCAGCAGCTTGTTAGGGTCAGAAAAACTGTTTTTT,CASSLLGSEKLFF
once,TRBJ1-3,NA,TRBV19,TGTGCCAGTAGTATAGAGGTTCGGGGGACTGGAAACACCATATATTTT,CASSIEVRGTGNTIYF
NA,TRBJ2-7,NA,TRBV5-6,TGTGCCAGCAGCTTGGGGTTTTCCTACGAGCAGTACTTC,CASSLGFSYEQYF
NA,TRBJ1-4,TRBD1,TRBV9,TGTGCCAGCAGCGTAGACAGGGGTGGTGAAAAACTGTTTTTT,CASSVDRGGEKLFF
few,TRBJ2-5,TRBD2,TRBV14,TGTGCCAGCAGCCCTCGTGGAGCGGGGGGCCTCCTCCAAGAGACCCAGTACTTC,CASSPRGAGGLLQETQYF
NA,TRBJ2-3,NA,TRBV14,TGTGCCAGCAGCGCGCGACGCGAGAGGCCAGATACGCAGTATTTT,CASSARRERPDTQYF
NA,TRBJ1-1,NA,TRBV10-2,TGCGCCAGCAGTGAGTCCTGGGATAAAGCTGAAGCTTTCTTT,CASSESWDKAEAFF
NA,TRBJ2-7,TRBD1,TRBV6-5,TGTGCCAGCAGCGGACAGGGCCCTCTGTACGAGCAGTACTTC,CASSGQGPLYEQYF